This TCR beta chain was recorded in a study of blood T cells in healthy people across ages (dated by TCRdb to between 2014 and 2017). Regarding the complete study: In model experiments, template switching captured about one uniquely barcoded TCR beta cDNA molecule for every two T cells. For two donors (one aged 18 to 30 and one aged 80 or older), the study analyzed two additional independent replicas of 1 million unique cDNA reads from the same blood draw. To track age-related changes in TCR beta repertoire diversity, the study relied on deep sequencing normalized with unique cDNA molecular identifiers. The donors were divided into four age groups: young (average about 15 years), middle-aged (about 40), aged (approximately 64) and long-lived (more than 75). To avoid experimental bias, donors of different ages were spread randomly across the sequencing lanes.

Study-wide conclusions, independent of this receptor: Because the CMV infection status of the donors was unknown, age-related changes in expanded clonotypes may potentially have been confounded. Estimates of total diversity based on one million sequenced T cells were considered lower bounds and underestimates. Observed TCR beta diversity correlated strongly with the percentage of naive T cells measured by flow cytometry. As age increased, observed TCR beta diversity per million T cells dropped in a roughly linear way, and a significant reduction was already evident by age 40. Because profiling used bulk unsorted PBMCs, naive and antigen-experienced compartments could not be compared conclusively. Compared with the aged group, the long-lived group had more naive CD4+ T cells, fewer expanded clones and increased TCR diversity, a pattern suggesting age selection.

The library came from 5' RACE. This sample was sequenced with an Illumina HiSeq 2500. A second PCR of 7 to 11 cycles was performed with a sample-barcoded 5' primer and a J-beta primer mix. A template-switch 5' adaptor carrying 12 random nucleotides introduced a unique molecular identifier onto each TCR beta cDNA molecule. At least 3 million CDR3-containing paired-end reads were obtained from each sample. The Mint cDNA synthesis kit, primed by a TRBC-specific oligonucleotide, was used to synthesize first-strand cDNA from all RNA. After uracil-DNA glycosylase treatment, a first 18-cycle PCR used universal primers M1SS and BC2_uni_R on all cDNA. Per the original workflow: For normalization, 1 million high-quality reads, each with a distinct molecular identifier, were randomly selected from each sample. Reads with shared molecular identifiers were discarded instead of being binned into consensus sequences. CDR3 identification, clonotype clustering and error correction used MiTCR with a Q25 quality threshold and the strictest error-elimination algorithm. A nonparametric unseen species model using Euler transformation provided a lower-bound estimate of total TCR beta diversity. Starting from the raw public reads, TCRdb applied fastp trimming at Q25, assembled clones with MiXCR and retained in-frame beta chains. For every CDR3 protein sequence, its rows merge into one entry that carries the most common genes and DNA. These V and J calls derive from TCRdb rather than the authors' analysis. Across this sample there are roughly 2 million distinct CDR3 sequences, with roughly 50% seen only once. The ten top clones hold around 2.1% of the sample.

Donors were under 40 systemically healthy Caucasian individuals from Russia aged roughly 6 to 90 years. About 10 milliliters of peripheral blood were collected from each donor into EDTA-treated Vacutainer tubes. Ficoll-Paque density-gradient centrifugation was used to isolate PBMCs, with at least 6.5 million per sample. Total RNA, at least 6 micrograms per sample, was extracted from PBMCs with Trizol reagent. For every donor, an aliquot of PBMCs went through flow cytometry to measure the percentages of naive CD45RAhigh/CD27high T cells. Trimming at the junction amounts to 2 bases on V and 1 base on J, and the germline ends lie 5 bases apart. CDR1 and CDR2 are read off the germline V gene as MNHEY and SVGEGT. The CDR3 spans 13 residues, from the cysteine through the phenylalanine. Just the 39-base CDR3 DNA is kept, in frame starting at base 1. Remarks on this clonotype: Its specific antigen is unknown. The input lacks base qualities; no much larger clone sits a single base away.

The source of this sequence is a woman in her thirties or forties in good health. The sequencing sample was made of blood. The receptor chain draws on TRBV6-2 or TRBV6-3 and TRBJ1-1, with no reliable assignment of the D segment. The CDR3 in this case is CASSYTSNTEAFF. The nucleotide sequence is TGTGCCAGCAGTTACACATCGAACACTGAAGCTTTCTTT.